This is a list of T cell receptor beta chains from one sample in a study of T cells after somatic rescue of genetic block. TCRdb's table, derived via immunoSEQ multiplex PCR, lists solely in-frame clones and lacks some. Of some 70,000 clones listed, roughly 88% are singletons. Sequencing was carried out using peripheral blood mononuclear cells (PBMCs). All receptors derive from a man aged 30 to 39. Both conserved end residues are part of each CDR3. The D gene is left open where the match is weak. Clone size is given for some rows only: seen once, a few or many times, or a class if the clone is expanded.

>TRBV5-6|TRBJ2-7|once|TRBD2
CASSDGTSGSVTYEQYF
TGTGCCAGCAGCGACGGGACTAGCGGGAGTGTTACCTACGAGCAGTACTTC
>TRBV11-3|TRBJ2-2|NA|NA
CASSGPSGNTGELFF
TGTGCCAGCAGCGGCCCCTCAGGGAACACCGGGGAGCTGTTTTTT
>TRBV7-8|TRBJ2-1|NA|NA
CASSIGPYNEQFF
TGTGCCAGCAGCATAGGGCCTTACAATGAGCAGTTCTTC
>TRBV19|TRBJ2-4|NA|NA
CASSIDLAVNKNIQYF
TGTGCCAGTAGTATAGATCTGGCAGTCAACAAAAACATTCAGTACTTC
>TRBV2|TRBJ2-1|NA|NA
CASSGHWDEQFF
TGTGCCAGCAGTGGACACTGGGATGAGCAGTTCTTC
>TRBV5-1|TRBJ2-3|NA|NA
CASQAGRTRTDTQYF
TGCGCCTCCCAAGCAGGGAGGACACGGACAGATACGCAGTATTTT
>TRBV28|TRBJ1-1|NA|TRBD1
CASSWGQGGGTEAFF
TGTGCCAGCAGTTGGGGACAGGGGGGCGGAACTGAAGCTTTCTTT
>TRBV2|TRBJ2-1|NA|NA
CASSADRLLSYNEQFF
TGTGCCAGCAGCGCGGACAGACTTCTTTCCTACAATGAGCAGTTCTTC
>TRBV28|TRBJ2-1|NA|TRBD2
CASSPGLADYNEQFF
TGTGCCAGCAGCCCTGGACTAGCGGACTACAATGAGCAGTTCTTC
>TRBV4-1|TRBJ1-6|NA|TRBD1
CASSQGVRDRYNSPLHF
TGCGCCAGCAGCCAAGGGGTCCGGGACAGGTATAATTCACCCCTCCACTTT
>TRBV6-5|TRBJ2-7|NA|TRBD1
CASGQGEYEQYF
TGTGCCAGCGGACAGGGGGAGTACGAGCAGTACTTC
>TRBV29-1|TRBJ2-5|NA|NA
CSGNGEFGTQYF
TGCAGCGGAAACGGGGAATTTGGGACCCAGTACTTC
>TRBV15|TRBJ1-6|NA|TRBD1
CATSRGGQGILRTLHF
TGTGCCACCAGCAGAGGCGGACAGGGGATTTTGAGGACCCTCCACTTT
>TRBV2|TRBJ2-7|NA|NA
CASDATYEQYF
TGTGCCAGCGACGCTACCTACGAGCAGTACTTC
>TRBV5-4|TRBJ2-7|NA|NA
CASSSTPRHPYEQYF
TGTGCCAGCAGCTCTACCCCCCGACACCCCTACGAGCAGTACTTC
>TRBV19|TRBJ1-1|NA|TRBD1
CASGQARNTEAFF
TGTGCCAGTGGACAGGCCCGGAACACTGAAGCTTTCTTT
>TRBV4-1|TRBJ1-1|NA|NA
CASSAHAQNTEAFF
TGCGCCAGCAGCGCCCACGCGCAGAACACTGAAGCTTTCTTT
>TRBV2|TRBJ2-6|NA|TRBD1
CASSGQGSGANVLTF
TGTGCCAGCAGTGGACAGGGGTCTGGGGCCAACGTCCTGACTTTC
>TRBV19|TRBJ2-4|NA|TRBD1
CASSIPGGGMDIQYF
TGTGCCAGTAGTATCCCAGGGGGCGGGATGGACATTCAGTACTTC
>TRBV10-2|TRBJ2-7|NA|NA
CASSESRGYYEQYF
TGCGCCAGCAGTGAGTCGCGCGGCTACTACGAGCAGTACTTC
>TRBV6-1|TRBJ1-3|once|TRBD1
CASKKTGDANTIYF
TGTGCCAGCAAGAAGACAGGGGACGCAAACACCATATATTTT
>TRBV6-5|TRBJ2-7|NA|TRBD1
CASSYSPLGTAYEQYF
TGTGCCAGCAGTTACTCGCCCCTCGGGACAGCCTACGAGCAGTACTTC
>TRBV5-4|TRBJ2-7|once|NA
CASSLDRAHEQYF
TGTGCCAGCAGCTTGGACAGGGCTCACGAGCAGTACTTC
>TRBV6-1|TRBJ1-2|NA|TRBD1
CASSVPEGARGYTF
TGTGCCAGCAGTGTCCCAGAGGGGGCTCGGGGCTACACCTTC
>TRBV4-3|TRBJ1-6|NA|NA
CASSQDVQLPNSPLHF
TGCGCCAGCAGCCAAGATGTACAGCTACCAAATTCACCCCTCCACTTT
>TRBV4-2|TRBJ1-2|NA|NA
CASSRDETNYGYTF
TGTGCCAGCAGCCGGGACGAAACTAACTATGGCTACACCTTC
>TRBV6-1|TRBJ2-2|NA|NA
CASSELSSANTGELFF
TGTGCCAGCAGTGAACTTAGCAGCGCGAACACCGGGGAGCTGTTTTTT